This T cell receptor (beta chain) comes out of a study of cytomegalovirus exposure and HLA in healthy donors. Study-level points and caveats: Most TCR sequences were seen very rarely across donors, but some public TCRs occurred in many.

The germline V and J ends were trimmed by 3 bases and 5 bases, with 4 bases remaining between them. The CDR3 contains 11 residues. Germline V gene sequence: CDR1 DFQATT, CDR2 SNEGSKA (reference sequence). Regarding this clone: Its specificity is unknown.

Assay: immunoSEQ multiplex PCR; the TCRdb copy retains only in-frame clones and omits some. The repertoire holds around 140,000 clones, roughly nine tenths seen once, with 1.2% in the top ten. The sample consisted of PBMCs. This chain links TRBV20-1 with TRBJ1-4; D is undetermined. This sequence originates from a woman aged 18-29 years in good health and CMV-seronegative. The CDR3 reads CSASRNEKLFF. CDR3 DNA sequence: TGCAGTGCTAGCCGGAATGAAAAACTGTTTTTT.